The sequence of this T cell receptor beta chain was determined in a study of T-cell reconstitution after alpha-beta-depleted transplantation in children. Deletions cut 6 bases from V and 6 bases from J, with 21 bases between. This CDR3 is 15 amino acids long. Germline loops: CDR1 DFQATT, CDR2 SNEGSKA (reference sequence). Unique molecular identifiers were incorporated during preparation of the TCRbeta library. TCRdb recomputed calls from the PCR reads with MiXCR, one row per CDR3 protein. Among 150,000 to 250,000 distinct CDR3 sequences listed, 14% to 15% were seen once. This clonotype was detected many times.

This chain uses TRBV20-1 with TRBJ1-5; a possible D gene is TRBD1 (5 bases). The sample here was PBMCs from the stem cell graft donor, taken from the stem cell graft. The receptor's source is a human donor who donated a stem cell graft to a child with acute lymphoblastic leukemia. The CDR3 DNA is TGCAGTGCCCCCACCCCGCAGGGAAGCGGTCAGCCCCAGCATTTT. Translated, it gives CSAPTPQGSGQPQHF.